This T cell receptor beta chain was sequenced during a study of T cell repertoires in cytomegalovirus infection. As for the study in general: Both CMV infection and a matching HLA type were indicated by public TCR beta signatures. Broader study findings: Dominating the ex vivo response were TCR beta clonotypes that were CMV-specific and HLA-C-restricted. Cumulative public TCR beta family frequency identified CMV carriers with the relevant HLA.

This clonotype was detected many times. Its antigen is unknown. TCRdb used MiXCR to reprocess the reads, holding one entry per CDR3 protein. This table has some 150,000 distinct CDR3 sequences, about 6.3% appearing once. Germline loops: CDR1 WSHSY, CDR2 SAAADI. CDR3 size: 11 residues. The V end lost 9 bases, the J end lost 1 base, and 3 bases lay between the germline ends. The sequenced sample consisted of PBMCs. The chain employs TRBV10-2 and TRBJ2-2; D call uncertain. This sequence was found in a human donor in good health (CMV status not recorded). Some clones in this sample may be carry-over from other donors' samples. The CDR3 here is CASGNTGELFF. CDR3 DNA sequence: TGCGCCAGTGGGAACACCGGGGAGCTGTTTTTT.